The 3 T cell receptor beta chains reported below all come from one sample, sequenced in a study of vaccination and CD4 T cells after COVID-19. Which antigens these TCRs recognize remains unknown. Time point of the sample: late sampling 161 to 241 days after vaccination in three convalescent patients. This sample's treatment: roughly nine-day PBMC culture with coronavirus spike peptide pools or control peptides (ViraFEST assay). Sequence data for DNA of cultured CD4+ T cells were generated by the Oncomine TCR Beta short-read assay. Each CDR3 protein is one row after TCRdb ran MiXCR on the PCR reads. The sample has 20,000 to 25,000 distinct CDR3 sequences, more than 30% seen once. Sequences were derived from CD4+ T cells from blood, cultured in vitro, sampled about 7 months after SARS-CoV-2 vaccination. These receptors were collected from a human donor who had recovered from COVID-19.

This clonotype is deemed medium-sized. The germline gene is not matched at one end of the junction; a read error may be the cause. This sequence joins TRBV7-7 and TRBJ2-5; no clear D gene. The CDR3 covers 15 residues. Per the germline V gene, CDR1 is SSHAT and CDR2 is FNYEAQ (reference sequence). This CDR3 is CASSLLIGAEETQYF. The DNA of the CDR3 is TGTGCTAGCAGCTTACTAATTGGTGCGGAAGAGACCCAGTACTTC.

This clonotype was counted only a few times. J is TRBJ2-5 and V is TRBV15, with unresolved D. The CDR3 extends over 13 amino acids. Germline CDR1 is LNHNV and CDR2 is YYDKDF (reference sequence). V lost 0 bases to trimming and J lost 5 bases, with 7 bases between them. The CDR3 protein is CATSRDNYETQYF. The DNA for the CDR3 is TGTGCCACCAGCAGAGATAACTACGAGACCCAGTACTTC.

The chain joins TRBV7-3 to TRBJ2-3; maybe TRBD2 (6 bases). Trimming took 8 bases from V and 2 from J, leaving 11 bases between them. Germline loops: CDR1 SGHTA, CDR2 FQGTGA. The CDR3 runs 13 residues. The CDR3 coding sequence is TGTGCCAGCCGGCGGGGCCCCACAGATACGCAGTATTTT. Encoded protein: CASRRGPTDTQYF.